This TCR beta chain was profiled in a study of T-cell reconstitution after alpha-beta-depleted transplantation in children (dated by TCRdb to 2016 to 2018). Turning to the overall study: Using TCR repertoire profiling, the study followed T-cell immune reconstitution in a quantitative way in children after TCRalphabeta/CD19-depleted allogeneic hematopoietic cell transplantation. Paper-wide results and their limitations: Apparently early alphabetaT-cell count recovery about two months after transplant reportedly relied on only several hundred rapidly expanded clones derived from non-depleted graft cells. The frequencies of hyperexpanded clones fell over the following months, and after one year, T-cell counts and TCRbeta diversity were mostly attributed to newly produced T cells. In some patients, the high TCRbeta diversity seen at day 60 was put down to recipient T cells and intrathymic progenitors that had survived conditioning.

The table lists this clonotype with a few counts. The antigen it binds to is not known. No much larger clonotype is one base removed from it; base qualities were not supplied. The intended sense of this specimen's treatment or condition label: allogeneic hematopoietic cell transplantation with graft depleted of TCRalphabeta T cells and CD19 B cells. Transplant recipients were children who received TCRalphabeta/CD19-depleted allogeneic hematopoietic cell grafts. The method behind the library was PCR. Sequencing was performed on an Illumina HiSeq 2500. Molecular barcoding was employed in the preparation of TCR libraries, with unique molecular identifiers being used to normalize TCRbeta repertoire quantification. The public reads were quality trimmed at Q25 with fastp and then assembled into clones with MiXCR by TCRdb, keeping productive beta chains. CDR3 protein sequences are deduplicated, and each keeps its most common genes and DNA. Recorded for this sample are 700,000 or so distinct CDR3 sequences; over 10% of them occurred a single time. The ten most abundant clones make up about 0.77% of the sample.

The material was PBMCs, obtained before TCRalphabeta/CD19-depleted stem cell transplant. The sequence derives from a girl aged 2 to 10 with congenital amegakaryocytic thrombocytopenia, due to receive a stem cell transplant.

The DNA sequence is as follows: TGCGCCAGCAGCTTGGGAAACAGGGGGAAGAACACCGGGGAGCTGTTTTTT. Its translation is CASSLGNRGKNTGELFF. Recombination connected TRBV5-1 to TRBJ2-2, and 8 junction bases match TRBD1. Clipping removes 0 bases from V and 1 base from J, with 5 as the unmatched junction base count. The CDR3 contains 17 residues, cysteine and phenylalanine counted. Just CDR3 DNA is preserved here, 51 bases in frame from base 1. Taken from the germline V gene, the CDR1 and CDR2 loops are SGHRS and YFSETQ.